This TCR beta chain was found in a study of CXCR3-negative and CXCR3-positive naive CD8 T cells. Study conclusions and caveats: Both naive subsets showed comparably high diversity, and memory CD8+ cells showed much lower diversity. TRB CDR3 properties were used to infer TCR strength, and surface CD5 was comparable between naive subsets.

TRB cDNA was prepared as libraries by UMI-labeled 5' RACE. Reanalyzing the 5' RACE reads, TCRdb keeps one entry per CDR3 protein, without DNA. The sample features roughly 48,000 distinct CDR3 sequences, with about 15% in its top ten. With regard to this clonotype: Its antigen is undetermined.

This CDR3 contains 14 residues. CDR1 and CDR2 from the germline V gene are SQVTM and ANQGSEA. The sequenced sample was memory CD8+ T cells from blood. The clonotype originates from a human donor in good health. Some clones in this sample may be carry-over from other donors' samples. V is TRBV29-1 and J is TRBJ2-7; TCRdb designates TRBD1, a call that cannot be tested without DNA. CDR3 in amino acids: CSAMGEGRAYEQYF.